These 30 T cell receptor beta chains originate from one sample sequenced in a study of T cells expressing NK-cell markers (dated by TCRdb to 2019 to 2021). Library method: 5' RACE. The data were produced on an Illumina HiSeq 2000. Through TCRdb reprocessing, the reads give one entry per CDR3 protein sequence; DNA is omitted. The sample's table lists a count of 500,000 to 700,000 distinct CDR3 sequences. Approximately 3.6% of the sample comes from the top ten. Sequencing input: blood T cells: a sorted CD56 or NKG2C T cell subset, CD4+ or CD8+ T cells, or bulk PBMC T cells (not recorded which). Receptors originate from a man between 18 and 29 years old in good health. Donor details come from another sample of the same person, matched by shared clones.

The CDR3 is CASRPTSASTDTQYF. The rearrangement joins TRBV12-3 or TRBV12-4 to TRBJ2-3; TCRdb gives TRBD2 as the D gene, but with no DNA this cannot be confirmed. CDR3 size: 15 residues.

V and J are TRBV20-1 and TRBJ1-3; lacking DNA, the TRBD1 call made by TCRdb goes unchecked. The CDR3 has 13 amino acids. Per germline, CDR1 DFQATT and CDR2 SNEGSKA (reference sequence). The CDR3 protein is CSAPQVLGNTIYF.

This chain links TRBV6-2 or TRBV6-3 with TRBJ2-1; TCRdb's D call, TRBD1, is unchecked because there is no DNA. CDR3 length: 14 residues. Looked up from germline, CDR1 is MNHEY and CDR2 is SVGEGT. Here the CDR3 reads CASSYSGQDNEQFF.

The CDR3 here is CASRMGQGTHTGELFF. The rearrangement uses TRBV11-1 and TRBJ2-2; TCRdb names TRBD1, which stays unverified in the absence of DNA. The CDR3 totals 16 residues. Germline V gene data show CDR1 as SGHAT and CDR2 as FQDESV (reference sequence).

The V call is TRBV4-2, the J call TRBJ2-1; TCRdb returns TRBD2, unconfirmable since there is no DNA. The germline gives CDR1 LGHNA, CDR2 YNFKEQ. This CDR3 comprises 17 residues. The CDR3 loop reads CASSQDPWTSGTSEQFF.

The rearrangement joins TRBV5-1 to TRBJ2-1; no DNA is available, so the TRBD2 call from TCRdb remains unchecked. Germline loops: CDR1 SGHRS, CDR2 YFSETQ. The CDR3 runs to 16 residues. Here the CDR3 reads CASSLYSGISYNEQFF.

The V gene is TRBV20-1, the J gene TRBJ2-3; without DNA, the TCRdb call of TRBD2 cannot be checked. There are 14 residues in the CDR3. CDR1 is DFQATT and CDR2 is SNEGSKA in the germline V gene (reference sequence). CDR3 residues: CSAHGAGDTDTQYF.

The rearrangement joins TRBV6-4 to TRBJ2-3. The CDR3 length is 14 residues. CDR1 and CDR2 from the germline V gene are MRHNA and SNTAGT. CDR3 region: CASSDELASDTQYF.

This rearrangement joins TRBV4-1 to TRBJ2-5; TCRdb's D gene call, TRBD2, goes unchecked for lack of DNA. Looked up from germline, CDR1 is MGHRA and CDR2 is YSYEKL. The CDR3 is 16 amino acids. CDR3 sequence reads: CASSQGERTTQETQYF.

This chain connects TRBV12-3 or TRBV12-4 to TRBJ2-3; TCRdb indicates TRBD1, and absent DNA this call remains unverified. This CDR3 is 16 amino acids long. Here the CDR3 reads CASRPRAGQGTDTQYF.

The chain has TRBV29-1 and TRBJ2-1; TCRdb selects TRBD1, and the lack of DNA leaves this call unchecked. CDR1 SQVTM and CDR2 ANQGSEA come from the germline V gene. CDR3 length: 12 residues. The chain's CDR3 is CSVDVGGLEQFF.

The chain has TRBV20-1 and TRBJ2-5; TCRdb's assignment of TRBD1 cannot be checked, as there is no DNA. This CDR3 region has 13 residues. CDR1 is DFQATT, CDR2 SNEGSKA, per germline (reference sequence). The CDR3 spells CSRAGQPQETQYF.

This chain connects TRBV7-6 to TRBJ2-7; TCRdb's D call, TRBD2, is unchecked because there is no DNA. The CDR3 sequence is 15 residues long. Germline CDR1 SGHVS, CDR2 FNYEAQ. This chain's CDR3 is CASSLYHAGPYEQYF. Combining the CDR3 with reference TRBV7-6 and TRBJ2-7 gives the whole variable domain GAGVSQSPRYKVTKRGQDVALRCDPISGHVSLYWYRQALGQGPEFLTYFNYEAQQDKSGLPNDRFSAERPEGSISTLTIQRTEQRDSAMYRCASSLYHAGPYEQYFGPGTRLTVT.

The chain combines TRBV4-2 with TRBJ2-1; TCRdb's D gene call, TRBD2, goes unchecked for lack of DNA. The CDR3 extends over 16 amino acids. Germline CDR1 reads LGHNA; CDR2 reads YNFKEQ. CDR3 sequence: CASSQDPASRRNEQFF.

The CDR3 protein is CASSPNRMNTEAFF. This chain uses TRBV11-2 with TRBJ1-1; TCRdb calls TRBD1, which cannot be checked without DNA. There are 14 residues in the CDR3. Per germline, CDR1 SGHAT and CDR2 FQNNGV.

This rearrangement joins TRBV29-1 to TRBJ2-7; TCRdb's D gene call, TRBD1, goes unchecked for lack of DNA. The CDR3 loop spans 12 amino acids. Germline CDR1 and CDR2: SQVTM and ANQGSEA. CDR3 amino acids: CSVGEGRLEQYF.

This rearrangement joins TRBV27 to TRBJ1-1. CDR3 length: 18 residues. CDR1 and CDR2 from the germline V gene are MNHEY and SMNVEV (reference sequence). CDR3 residues: CASSLSPALRLGGTEAFF.

J is TRBJ2-7 and V is TRBV7-6; TCRdb selects TRBD1, and the lack of DNA leaves this call unchecked. The CDR3 spans 15 residues. Germline V gene sequence: CDR1 SGHVS, CDR2 FNYEAQ. CDR3 amino acids: CASSPAHVPDYEQYF. The variable domain in full, with the rest retrieved from reference TRBV7-6 and TRBJ2-7, is GAGVSQSPRYKVTKRGQDVALRCDPISGHVSLYWYRQALGQGPEFLTYFNYEAQQDKSGLPNDRFSAERPEGSISTLTIQRTEQRDSAMYRCASSPAHVPDYEQYFGPGTRLTVT.

The chain is built from TRBV11-3 and TRBJ2-3; as DNA is missing, the TRBD1 call by TCRdb cannot be tested. From germline, CDR1 is SGHNT and CDR2 YENEEA. CDR3 size: 12 residues. This chain's CDR3 is CASSLGESEQYF. Together with reference TRBV11-3 and TRBJ2-3, the CDR3 gives the full variable domain: EAGVVQSPRYKIIEKKQPVAFWCNPISGHNTLYWYLQNLGQGPELLIRYENEEAVDDSQLPKDRFSAERLKGVDSTLKIQPAELGDSAVYLCASSLGESEQYFGPGTRLTVL.

This chain joins TRBV18 and TRBJ2-5; without DNA, the TCRdb call of TRBD2 cannot be checked. Germline CDR1 KGHSH, CDR2 LQKENI. This CDR3 comprises 17 residues. The CDR3 protein is CASSLPGLAGSHETQYF. Full variable domain (remainder filled in from reference TRBV18 and TRBJ2-5): NAGVMQNPRHLVRRRGQEARLRCSPMKGHSHVYWYRQLPEEGLKFMVYLQKENIIDESGMPKERFSAEFPKEGPSILRIQQVVRGDSAAYFCASSLPGLAGSHETQYFGPGTRLLVL.

The chain is built from TRBV20-1 and TRBJ2-7; TCRdb outputs TRBD2, but without DNA this stays unchecked. Germline-derived CDR1 and CDR2 are DFQATT and SNEGSKA (reference sequence). This CDR3 contains 14 residues. The CDR3 is CSGGAGGRTPEQYF.

The rearrangement joins TRBV5-1 to TRBJ2-2; checking the TCRdb D call of TRBD2 is not possible without DNA. There are 17 residues in the CDR3. CDR1 is SGHRS, CDR2 YFSETQ, per germline. The chain's CDR3 is CASSPRTSGKNTGELFF.

The chain has TRBV5-5 and TRBJ2-5; lacking DNA, the TRBD1 call made by TCRdb goes unchecked. Germline CDR1 is SGHKS and CDR2 is YYEKEE (reference sequence). The length of the CDR3 is 16 residues. The CDR3 sequence: CASSLSLGAVGETQYF.

The rearrangement joins TRBV29-1 to TRBJ1-4; TCRdb calls TRBD1, which cannot be checked without DNA. Germline loops: CDR1 SQVTM, CDR2 ANQGSEA. The CDR3 is 12 residues long. The chain's CDR3 is CSATNPGEKLFF.

V and J are TRBV25-1 and TRBJ2-3; TCRdb lists TRBD2, though no DNA is available to test this call. The germline CDR1 and CDR2 sequences are MGHDK and SYGVNS. The CDR3 covers 15 residues. The CDR3 sequence: CASSEQLGPTDTQYF.

V usage is TRBV7-9 and J usage is TRBJ1-2; TCRdb selects TRBD1, and the lack of DNA leaves this call unchecked. Germline V gene data show CDR1 as SEHNR and CDR2 as FQNEAQ (reference sequence). The CDR3 has 15 residues. The CDR3 sequence: CASSFTGTGSYGYTF.

V usage is TRBV28 and J usage is TRBJ2-5; TCRdb calls TRBD2, which cannot be checked without DNA. Germline V gene sequence: CDR1 MDHEN, CDR2 SYDVKM. The CDR3 runs to 15 residues. The CDR3 loop is CASSGGPYAWETQYF.

The CDR3 sequence is CASSSRNPDSYNEQFF. The chain uses TRBV7-9 and TRBJ2-1. CDR1 and CDR2 (germline): SEHNR, FQNEAQ (reference sequence). This CDR3 is built from 16 residues. The complete variable domain, with remaining parts taken from reference TRBV7-9 and TRBJ2-1, reads DTGVSQNPRHKITKRGQNVTFRCDPISEHNRLYWYRQTLGQGPEFLTYFQNEAQLEKSRLLSDRFSAERPKGSFSTLEIQRTEQGDSAMYLCASSSRNPDSYNEQFFGPGTRLTVL.

The chain uses TRBV30 and TRBJ1-1. The CDR3 covers 12 residues. Per germline, CDR1 GTSNPN and CDR2 SVGIG (reference sequence). CDR3 protein: CAWSPLGSEAFF.

The genes are TRBV24-1 and TRBJ2-1. This CDR3 has 14 amino acids. Germline values: CDR1 KGHDR, CDR2 SFDVKD. The CDR3 loop is CATSDFRLTNEQFF.